This TCR beta chain was captured by sequencing in a study of T cell responses to AZD1222 COVID-19 vaccine. Trimming cost V 1 base and J 4 bases; bases outside gene matches: 5. This CDR3 has 14 residues. From germline, CDR1 is SGHRS and CDR2 YFSETQ. TCRdb keeps only in-frame clones here, not all; method: immunoSEQ multiplex PCR. The repertoire holds around 160,000 clones, with around 92% as singletons. The specimen comprised peripheral blood, sampled 28 days after the second AZD1222 dose. The origin of this receptor is an adult who received the AZD1222 COVID-19 vaccine. The chain couples TRBV5-1 to TRBJ2-7; 7 bases agree with TRBD1. CDR3 coding DNA: TGCGCCAGCAGCTTGTTGGGACAGTCTTACGAGCAGTACTTC. It specifies CASSLLGQSYEQYF.